This TCR beta chain was captured by sequencing in a study of T-cell memory formation after mild COVID-19. Notes on this clonotype: Its antigen is unknown.

TCRdb fed the 5' RACE reads into MiXCR, producing one record per CDR3 protein. The sample includes fewer than 350,000 distinct CDR3 sequences, more than 13% seen only once; the top ten take 20% to 25%. Study-wide results and limits: Most CD4+ clones that shrank were in CM and EM, while CD8+ ones turned up in EMRA.

From germline, CDR1 is MGHRA and CDR2 YSYEKL. Trimming shortened V by 1 base and J by 10 bases, and 13 bases separated the two germline ends. This CDR3 has 13 residues. The TCR sequence derives from a man younger than 35 who had mild COVID-19 (a few samples of this study predate the infection). Cell type and time point are not known. Sequencing input: PBMCs or a T cell subset sorted from them (not recorded which). The chain links TRBV4-1 to TRBJ2-5; TRBD1 or TRBD2 may be the D gene (6 bases each). This CDR3 is CASSQVPGGDQYF. The CDR3 nucleotides read TGCGCCAGCAGCCAAGTGCCCGGGGGCGACCAGTACTTC.